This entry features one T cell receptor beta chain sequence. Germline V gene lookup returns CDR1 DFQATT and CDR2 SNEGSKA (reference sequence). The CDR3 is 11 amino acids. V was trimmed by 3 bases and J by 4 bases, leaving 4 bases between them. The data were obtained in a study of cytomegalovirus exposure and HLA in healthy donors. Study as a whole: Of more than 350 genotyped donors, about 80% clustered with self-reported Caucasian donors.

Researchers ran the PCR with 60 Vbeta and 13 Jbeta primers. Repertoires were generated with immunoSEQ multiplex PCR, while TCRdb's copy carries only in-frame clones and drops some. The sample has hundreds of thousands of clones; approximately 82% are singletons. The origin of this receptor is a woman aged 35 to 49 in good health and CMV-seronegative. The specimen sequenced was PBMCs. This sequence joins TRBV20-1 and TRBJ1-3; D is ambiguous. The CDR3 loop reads CSARSGNTIYF. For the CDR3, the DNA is TGCAGTGCTAGGTCGGGAAACACCATATATTTT.